One sample yielded the 14 T cell receptor beta chains listed below, sequenced in a study of blood T cell repertoires in COVID-19. Some clones are missing from TCRdb's copy, which holds only in-frame ones; the method was immunoSEQ multiplex PCR. Of 350,000 or so clones in the sample, roughly 88% were seen once. Sequenced: peripheral blood. Receptors were obtained from a woman aged 30 to 39 with COVID-19, enrolled during active disease.

The CDR3, as DNA: TGTGCCAGCAGGGCCGACAGGAAAAGCTCCTACGAGCAGTACGTC. Its translation: CASRADRKSSYEQYV. V gene TRBV6-5 combines with J gene TRBJ2-7; possibly TRBD1 for D (6 bases). V lost 6 bases to trimming and J lost 0 bases, with 15 bases between them. There are 15 residues in the CDR3. The germline gives CDR1 MNHEY, CDR2 SVGAGI.

Concerning this clone: A read error may account for a junction end that differs from germline. CDR3 sequence (DNA): TGTGCCAGTAGTATCCGGACAGGGAACGCCGGGGAGCTGTTTTTT. It is translated as CASSIRTGNAGELFF. The genes are TRBV19 and TRBJ2-2; TRBD1 agrees at 8 bases. The CDR3 length is 15 residues. Germline assignment: CDR1 LNHDA and CDR2 SQIVND (reference sequence).

The chain combines TRBV5-1 with TRBJ1-1, with no clear D. V was cut by 7 bases and J by 4 bases, with 8 bases left in between. CDR1 is SGHRS, CDR2 YFSETQ, per germline. CDR3 length: 11 amino acids. This CDR3 reads CASGSGTEAFF. CDR3 in DNA: TGCGCCAGCGGGTCGGGCACTGAAGCTTTCTTT.

This chain links TRBV18 with TRBJ1-1; D possibly corresponds to TRBD1 (6 bases). Trimming pared 0 bases from V and 6 bases from J, leaving 14 bases between. Germline-derived CDR1 and CDR2 are KGHSH and LQKENI. The CDR3 length is 15 residues. CDR3 bases: TGTGCCAGCTCACCACCCCTGCGGGGGCTCTCTGAAGCTTTCTTT. Translation: CASSPPLRGLSEAFF.

On this clone: Distinct nucleotide sequences in the sample also encode this CDR3. The CDR3 loop reads CASSSTGAGANVLTF. DNA for the CDR3: TGTGCCAGCAGTTCGACAGGGGCTGGGGCCAACGTCCTGACTTTC. This rearrangement joins TRBV6-5 to TRBJ2-6; 8 positions agree with TRBD1. This CDR3 region has 15 residues. With V trimmed by 4 bases and J by 2 bases, 1 base remained unmatched. The germline CDR1 and CDR2 sequences are MNHEY and SVGAGI.

The J gene is TRBJ2-3, the V gene TRBV5-4; 8 bases match TRBD2. The trim removed 0 bases at V and 0 bases at J, leaving 3 bases unmatched. Germline values: CDR1 SGHNT, CDR2 YYREEE (reference sequence). The CDR3 has 16 residues. Here the CDR3 reads CASSLAGGQSTDTQYF. The CDR3 DNA follows: TGTGCCAGCAGCTTGGCGGGGGGGCAAAGCACAGATACGCAGTATTTT.

In this sample, this clone turned up once. The chain combines TRBV5-4 with TRBJ2-5; 8 bases line up with TRBD2. The germline gives CDR1 SGHNT, CDR2 YYREEE (reference sequence). The CDR3 contains 14 residues. The V and J ends lost 4 bases and 5 bases, in that order; junction bases with no gene match: 7. The CDR3 DNA sequence: TGTGCCAGCAGCCCCGGGGGGGTAGCTGAGACCCAGTACTTC. Its protein product is CASSPGGVAETQYF. The whole variable domain, remainder taken from reference TRBV5-4 and TRBJ2-5, is ETGVTQSPTHLIKTRGQQVTLRCSSQSGHNTVSWYQQALGQGPQFIFQYYREEENGRGNFPPRFSGLQFPNYSSELNVNALELDDSALYLCASSPGGVAETQYFGPGTRLLVL.

Only one count was recorded for this clone. This sequence joins TRBV24-1 and TRBJ2-2, with D tentatively TRBD1 (5 bases). V was trimmed by 4 bases and J by 3 bases, leaving 17 bases between them. The germline V gene has CDR1 KGHDR and CDR2 SFDVKD. This CDR3 comprises 17 residues. In nucleotides, the CDR3 is TGTGCCACCAGTGACCCTTCCCCTACAGGCTACACCGGGGAGCTGTTTTTT. It specifies CATSDPSPTGYTGELFF.

CDR3 region: CASSLTNGGDQPQHF. The CDR3 DNA reads as TGTGCCAGCAGCTTGACGAATGGGGGGGATCAGCCCCAGCATTTT. This rearrangement joins TRBV11-2 to TRBJ1-5; possible D gene TRBD1, 5 bases. The germline V gene has CDR1 SGHAT and CDR2 FQNNGV. Trimming left V 3 bases short and J 5 bases short, with 14 bases between. CDR3 length: 15 residues. Full variable domain (outside the CDR3, taken from reference TRBV11-2 and TRBJ1-5): EAGVAQSPRYKIIEKRQSVAFWCNPISGHATLYWYQQILGQGPKLLIQFQNNGVVDDSQLPKDRFSAERLKGVDSTLKIQPAKLEDSAVYLCASSLTNGGDQPQHFGDGTRLSIL.

The chain recombines TRBV15 with TRBJ2-1, with 7 bases aligning to TRBD2. J was trimmed by 6 bases and V by 0 bases; bases with no gene match: 5. CDR1 and CDR2 (germline): LNHNV, YYDKDF (reference sequence). This CDR3 is 15 amino acids long. For the CDR3, the DNA is TGTGCCACCAGCAGAGATGGACTAGAGGCCAATGAGCAGTTCTTC. Amino acids: CATSRDGLEANEQFF.

This clone was seen only once. The V call is TRBV9, the J call TRBJ2-3; perhaps TRBD1 as D (5 bases). V dropped 3 bases and J dropped 2 bases, with 13 bases sitting between them. There are 15 residues in the CDR3. CDR1 is SGDLS, CDR2 YYNGEE, per germline. The CDR3 loop reads CASSARTSYTDTQYF. The CDR3, as DNA: TGTGCCAGCAGCGCGCGGACATCATACACAGATACGCAGTATTTT.

V gene TRBV5-4 combines with J gene TRBJ1-1; TRBD1 agrees at 7 bases. The V segment lost 3 bases and the J segment 0 bases; nucleotides outside the gene matches: 5. Per germline, CDR1 SGHNT and CDR2 YYREEE (reference sequence). The CDR3 consists of 15 residues. The CDR3 spells CASSSGGTMNTEAFF. The CDR3, as DNA: TGTGCCAGCAGCTCAGGGGGGACCATGAACACTGAAGCTTTCTTT.

Only one count was recorded for this clone. The J gene is TRBJ1-1, the V gene TRBV19; D perhaps matches TRBD1 (5 bases). Germline V gene data show CDR1 as LNHDA and CDR2 as SQIVND (reference sequence). The CDR3 consists of 14 residues. With 3 bases removed from V and 1 base from J, the gap between germline ends came to 9 bases. The CDR3 region has the DNA TGTGCCAGTAGTATTAGGGGAACGAACACTGAAGCTTTCTTT. Residues: CASSIRGTNTEAFF.

The J gene is TRBJ1-5, the V gene TRBV6-2 or TRBV6-3; 7 bases map to TRBD1. After removal of 4 bases from V and 2 bases from J, the junction contained 8 bases not matched to a gene. Germline CDR1 and CDR2: MNHEY and SVGEGT. This CDR3 comprises 16 residues. As DNA, the CDR3 is TGTGCCAGCAGTTTAAACGACAGGGTTCGCAATCAGCCCCAGCATTTT. This sequence encodes CASSLNDRVRNQPQHF.